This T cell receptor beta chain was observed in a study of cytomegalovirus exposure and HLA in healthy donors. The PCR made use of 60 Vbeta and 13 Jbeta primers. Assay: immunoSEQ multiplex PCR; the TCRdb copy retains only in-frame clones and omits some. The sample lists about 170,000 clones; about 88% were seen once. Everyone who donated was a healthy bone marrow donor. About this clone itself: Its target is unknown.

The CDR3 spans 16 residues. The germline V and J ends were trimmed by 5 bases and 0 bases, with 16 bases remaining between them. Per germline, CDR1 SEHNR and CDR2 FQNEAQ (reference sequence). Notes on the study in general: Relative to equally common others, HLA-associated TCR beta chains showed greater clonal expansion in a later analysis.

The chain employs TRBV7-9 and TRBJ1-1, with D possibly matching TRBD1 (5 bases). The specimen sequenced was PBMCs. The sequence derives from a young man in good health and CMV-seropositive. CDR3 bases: TGTGCCAGCAGCCCTAGGACAATTGAAATGAACACTGAAGCTTTCTTT. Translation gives CASSPRTIEMNTEAFF. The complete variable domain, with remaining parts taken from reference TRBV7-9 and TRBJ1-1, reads DTGVSQNPRHKITKRGQNVTFRCDPISEHNRLYWYRQTLGQGPEFLTYFQNEAQLEKSRLLSDRFSAERPKGSFSTLEIQRTEQGDSAMYLCASSPRTIEMNTEAFFGQGTRLTVV.